Listed below are T cell receptor beta chains from one sample, sequenced in a study of CD4 and CD8 cells across lung adenocarcinoma regions. MiXCR, run by TCRdb on the PCR reads, gives a single entry per CDR3 protein. The table shows more than 9,000 distinct CDR3 sequences, with 40% to 50% occurring only once. Input material: CD8+ T cells from the margin of a lung tumor. These receptors originate from a female donor with lung adenocarcinoma. The CD4 and CD8 labels of this study may be unreliable. Both conserved end residues are part of each CDR3. The D gene is left open where the match is weak. The size of a clone is reported for some rows only, either as once, few or many, or as a class for expanded clones.

clone size	V gene	D gene	J gene	CDR3 DNA	CDR3 protein
-	TRBV6-5	TRBD1	TRBJ1-1	TGTGCCAGCAGTTACCGCGAACCGGGACAGGGTAAGAACACTGAAGCTTTCTTT	CASSYREPGQGKNTEAFF
-	TRBV6-1	-	TRBJ2-4	TGTGCCAGCACGGTTTTCTCTGGGGTCGCGGGGCGGTCGGGCAAAAACACTCAGTACTTC	CASTVFSGVAGRSGKNTQYF
-	TRBV6-1	TRBD1	TRBJ2-7	TGTGCCAGCAGCCCAGGACAGGGTAGCTACGAGCAGTACTTC	CASSPGQGSYEQYF
-	TRBV20-1	-	TRBJ1-6	TGCAGTGCTAGAGTGGGGGGGGATAGCTCCTATAATTCACCCCTCCACTTT	CSARVGGDSSYNSPLHF
-	TRBV27	-	TRBJ1-5	TGTGCCAGCAGTTTATCCCCAGATAGCAATCAGCCCCACCATTTT	CASSLSPDSNQPHHF
-	TRBV6-1	-	TRBJ2-7	TGTGCCAGCAGCTCTACGACAGGGAGGAACGAGCAGTACTTC	CASSSTTGRNEQYF
-	TRBV10-3	TRBD2	TRBJ2-1	TGTGCCACCCTATCCATAGCGGGAGTGGGTTTGGGGGGGTTCTTC	CATLSIAGVGLGGFF
many	TRBV7-6	TRBD1	TRBJ2-6	TGTGCCAGCAGCTTAGAGGCAGGGGGTTTAGGGGCCAACGTCCTGACTTTC	CASSLEAGGLGANVLTF
once	TRBV10-2	-	TRBJ2-2	TGCGCCAGCAGCCAATCAGGGGGGGAGCTGTTTTTT	CASSQSGGELFF
-	TRBV7-9	-	TRBJ1-2	TGTGCCAGCAGCTTAATCAGGGGCATCTATGGCTACACCTTC	CASSLIRGIYGYTF
-	TRBV5-4	-	TRBJ2-7	TGTGCCAGCAGCCCTGACCAGAGCTACGAGCAGTACTTC	CASSPDQSYEQYF
-	TRBV6-1	TRBD2	TRBJ2-1	TGTGCCAGCAGGGGTGGAGCGGGGGCCAACTCCTACAATGAGCAGTTCTTC	CASRGGAGANSYNEQFF
-	TRBV6-1	-	TRBJ1-5	TGTGCCAGCAGTACCTCCCCCAATCAGCCCCAGCATTTT	CASSTSPNQPQHF
many	TRBV11-2	TRBD2	TRBJ2-1	TGTGCCAGCAGCTTACGGACTAGCGGAAACAATGAGCAGTTCTTC	CASSLRTSGNNEQFF
-	TRBV4-1	TRBD1	TRBJ2-1	TGCGCCAGCAGCCATGGACAGGGACCCTACAATGAGCAGTTCTTC	CASSHGQGPYNEQFF
medium-sized	TRBV6-1	-	TRBJ2-3	TGTGCCAGCAGTAGCGTAGCGGATAGCACAGATACGCAGTATTTT	CASSSVADSTDTQYF
medium-sized	TRBV10-1	-	TRBJ2-2	TGCGCCAGCAGTGAGGTTAAAGATCGGGCCGGGGAGCTGTTTTTT	CASSEVKDRAGELFF
-	TRBV7-7	TRBD1	TRBJ2-2	TGTGCTAGCAGCTACCGCCTGGACAGGGTGGACACCGGGGAGCTGTTTTTT	CASSYRLDRVDTGELFF
few	TRBV27	TRBD1	TRBJ2-7	TGTGCCAGCAGTCCCGAGACAGGGATTTGGTACGAGCAGTACTTC	CASSPETGIWYEQYF
many	TRBV5-1	TRBD2	TRBJ2-1	TGCGCCAGCAGCTTTACTAGCGGGGGGGCCATCGAGCAGTTCTTC	CASSFTSGGAIEQFF